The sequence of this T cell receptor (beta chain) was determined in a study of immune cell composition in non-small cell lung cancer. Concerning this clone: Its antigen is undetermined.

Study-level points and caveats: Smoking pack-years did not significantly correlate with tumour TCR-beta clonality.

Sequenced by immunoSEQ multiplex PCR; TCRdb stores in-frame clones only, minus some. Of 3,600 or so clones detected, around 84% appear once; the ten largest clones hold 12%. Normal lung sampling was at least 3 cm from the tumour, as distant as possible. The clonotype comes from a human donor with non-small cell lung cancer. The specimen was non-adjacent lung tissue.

The CDR3 nucleotides read TGTGCCAGCAGCCAAGATCCCGGGGACAGGGATGAAAAACTGTTTTTT. Its translation: CASSQDPGDRDEKLFF. The chain recombines TRBV4-2 with TRBJ1-4; 9 bases fit TRBD1. This CDR3 is built from 16 residues. Germline-derived CDR1 and CDR2 are LGHNA and YNFKEQ. V shed 0 bases and J 6 bases; nucleotides not matched to a gene: 5.